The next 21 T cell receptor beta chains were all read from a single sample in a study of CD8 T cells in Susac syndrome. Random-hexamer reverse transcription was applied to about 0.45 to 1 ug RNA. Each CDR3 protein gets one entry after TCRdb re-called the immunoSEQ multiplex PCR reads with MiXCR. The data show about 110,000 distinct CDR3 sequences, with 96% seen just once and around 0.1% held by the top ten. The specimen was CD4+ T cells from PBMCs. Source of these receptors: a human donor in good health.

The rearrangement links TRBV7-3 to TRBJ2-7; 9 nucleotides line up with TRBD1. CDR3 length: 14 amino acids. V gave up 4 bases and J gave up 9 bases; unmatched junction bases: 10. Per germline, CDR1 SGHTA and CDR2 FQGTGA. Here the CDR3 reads CASSSSPGQGGQYF. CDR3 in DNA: TGTGCCAGCAGCTCGAGTCCGGGACAGGGTGGGCAGTACTTC.

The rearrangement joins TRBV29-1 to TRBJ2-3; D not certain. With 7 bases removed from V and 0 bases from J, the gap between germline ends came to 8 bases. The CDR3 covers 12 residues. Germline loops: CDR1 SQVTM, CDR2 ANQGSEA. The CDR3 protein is CSGEASTDTQYF. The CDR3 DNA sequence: TGCAGCGGCGAAGCTAGCACAGATACGCAGTATTTT.

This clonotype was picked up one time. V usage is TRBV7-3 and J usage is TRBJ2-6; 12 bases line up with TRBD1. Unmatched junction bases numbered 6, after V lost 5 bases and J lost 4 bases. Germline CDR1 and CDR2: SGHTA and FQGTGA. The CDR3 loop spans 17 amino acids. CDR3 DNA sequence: TGTGCCAGCAGCCGGGACAGGGGGCCTCAGGGGGCCAACGTCCTGACTTTC. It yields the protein CASSRDRGPQGANVLTF.

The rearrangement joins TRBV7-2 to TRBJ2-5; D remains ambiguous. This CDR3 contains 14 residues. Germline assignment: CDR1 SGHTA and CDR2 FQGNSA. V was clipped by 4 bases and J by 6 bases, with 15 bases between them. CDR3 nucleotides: TGTGCCAGCAGCTCATGGACCAGCGTAAAGACCCAGTACTTC. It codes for CASSSWTSVKTQYF.

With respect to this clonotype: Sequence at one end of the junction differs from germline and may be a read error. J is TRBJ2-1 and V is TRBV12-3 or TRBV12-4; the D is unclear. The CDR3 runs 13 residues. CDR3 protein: CASNLGKGDEQFF. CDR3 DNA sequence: TGTGCCAGCAATTTAGGGAAGGGCGATGAGCAGTTCTTC.

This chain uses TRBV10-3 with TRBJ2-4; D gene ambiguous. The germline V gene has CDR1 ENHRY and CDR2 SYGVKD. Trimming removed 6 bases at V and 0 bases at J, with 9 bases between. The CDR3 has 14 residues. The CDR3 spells CAIRPDIAKNIQYF. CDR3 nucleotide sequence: TGTGCCATCAGGCCCGATATAGCCAAAAACATTCAGTACTTC.

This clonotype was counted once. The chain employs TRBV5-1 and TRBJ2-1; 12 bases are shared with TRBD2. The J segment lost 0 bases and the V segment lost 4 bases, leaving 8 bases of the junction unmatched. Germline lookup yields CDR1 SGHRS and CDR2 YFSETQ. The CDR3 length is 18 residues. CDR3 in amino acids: CASSPRLAGVLSYNEQFF. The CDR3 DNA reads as TGCGCCAGCAGCCCCCGACTAGCGGGAGTCCTCTCCTACAATGAGCAGTTCTTC.

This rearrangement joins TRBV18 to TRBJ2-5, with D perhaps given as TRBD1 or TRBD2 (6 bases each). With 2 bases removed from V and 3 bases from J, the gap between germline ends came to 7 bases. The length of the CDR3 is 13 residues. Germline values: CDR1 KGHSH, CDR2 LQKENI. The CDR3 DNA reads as TGTGCCAGCTCACCAAGGGGGGAAGAGACCCAGTACTTC. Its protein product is CASSPRGEETQYF.

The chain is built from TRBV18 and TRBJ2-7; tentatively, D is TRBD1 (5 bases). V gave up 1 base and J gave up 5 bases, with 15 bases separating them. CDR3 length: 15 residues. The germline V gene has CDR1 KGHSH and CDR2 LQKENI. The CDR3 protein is CASSPLPAGKDEQYF. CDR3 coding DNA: TGTGCCAGCTCACCACTGCCGGCAGGGAAGGACGAGCAGTACTTC.

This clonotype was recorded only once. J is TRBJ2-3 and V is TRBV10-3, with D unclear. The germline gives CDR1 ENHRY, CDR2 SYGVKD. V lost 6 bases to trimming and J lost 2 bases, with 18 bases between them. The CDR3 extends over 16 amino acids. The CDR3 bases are TGTGCCATCAGGAGCGCGATTCTATTAAACACAGATACGCAGTATTTT. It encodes CAIRSAILLNTDTQYF.

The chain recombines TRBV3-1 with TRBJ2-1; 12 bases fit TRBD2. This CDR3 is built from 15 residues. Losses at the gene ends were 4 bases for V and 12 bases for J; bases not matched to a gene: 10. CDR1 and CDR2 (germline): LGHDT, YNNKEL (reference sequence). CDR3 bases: TGTGCCAGCAGCCCCCCAGGGGAACTAGCGGGGGGGCAGTTCTTC. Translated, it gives CASSPPGELAGGQFF.

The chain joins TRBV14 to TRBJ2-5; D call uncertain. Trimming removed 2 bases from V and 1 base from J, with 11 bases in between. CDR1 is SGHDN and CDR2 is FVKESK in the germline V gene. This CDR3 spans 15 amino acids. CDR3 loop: CASSQYPGLQETQYF. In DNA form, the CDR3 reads TGTGCCAGCAGCCAATATCCAGGCCTCCAAGAGACCCAGTACTTC.

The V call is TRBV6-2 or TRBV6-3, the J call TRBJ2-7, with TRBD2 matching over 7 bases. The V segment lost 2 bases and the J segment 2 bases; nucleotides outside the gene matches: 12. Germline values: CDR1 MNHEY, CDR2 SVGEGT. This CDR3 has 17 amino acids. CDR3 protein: CASSYAAGTVLAYEQYF. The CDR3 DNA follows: TGTGCCAGCAGTTACGCAGCGGGAACCGTCCTTGCCTACGAGCAGTACTTC.

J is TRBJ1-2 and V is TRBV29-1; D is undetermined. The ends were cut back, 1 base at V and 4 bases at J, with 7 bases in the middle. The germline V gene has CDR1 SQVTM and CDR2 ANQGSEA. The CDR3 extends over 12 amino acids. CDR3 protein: CSVEGSFYGYTF. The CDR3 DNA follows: TGCAGCGTTGAAGGCAGCTTCTATGGCTACACCTTC.

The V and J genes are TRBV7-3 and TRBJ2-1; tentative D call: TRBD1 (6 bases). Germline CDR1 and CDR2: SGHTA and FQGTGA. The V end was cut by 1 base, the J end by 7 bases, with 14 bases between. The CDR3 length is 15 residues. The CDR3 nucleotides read TGTGCCAGCAGCTTAAACAGGGTTTCGACGAATGAGCAGTTCTTC. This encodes CASSLNRVSTNEQFF.

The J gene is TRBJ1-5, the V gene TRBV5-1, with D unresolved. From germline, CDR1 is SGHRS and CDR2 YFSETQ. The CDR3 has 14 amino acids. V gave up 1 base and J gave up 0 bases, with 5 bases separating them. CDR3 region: CASSLTGSNQPQHF. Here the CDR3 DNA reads TGCGCCAGCAGCTTGACCGGTAGCAATCAGCCCCAGCATTTT.

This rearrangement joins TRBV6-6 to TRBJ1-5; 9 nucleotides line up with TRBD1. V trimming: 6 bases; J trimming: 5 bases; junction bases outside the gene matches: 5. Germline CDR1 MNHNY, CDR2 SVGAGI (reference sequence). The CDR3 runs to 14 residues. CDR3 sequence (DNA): TGTGCCAGCAGCAAACAGGGGGCCTATCAGCCCCAGCATTTT. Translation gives CASSKQGAYQPQHF.

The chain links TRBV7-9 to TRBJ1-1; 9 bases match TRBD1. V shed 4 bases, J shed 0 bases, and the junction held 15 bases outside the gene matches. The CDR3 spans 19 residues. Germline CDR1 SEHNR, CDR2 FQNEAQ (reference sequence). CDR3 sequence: CASSSGQGNGPSMNTEAFF. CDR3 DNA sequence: TGTGCCAGCAGCTCGGGACAGGGCAACGGGCCTTCCATGAACACTGAAGCTTTCTTT. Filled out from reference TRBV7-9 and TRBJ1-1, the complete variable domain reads DTGVSQNPRHKITKRGQNVTFRCDPISEHNRLYWYRQTLGQGPEFLTYFQNEAQLEKSRLLSDRFSAERPKGSFSTLEIQRTEQGDSAMYLCASSSGQGNGPSMNTEAFFGQGTRLTVV.

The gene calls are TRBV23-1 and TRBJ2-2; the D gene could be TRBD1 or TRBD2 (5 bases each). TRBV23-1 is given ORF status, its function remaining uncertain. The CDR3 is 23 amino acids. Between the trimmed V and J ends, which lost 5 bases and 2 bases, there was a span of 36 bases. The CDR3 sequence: CASSAILPNQGTVRGPNTGELFF. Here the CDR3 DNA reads TGCGCCAGCAGTGCCATCTTACCCAACCAGGGAACAGTCCGGGGACCCAACACCGGGGAGCTGTTTTTT.

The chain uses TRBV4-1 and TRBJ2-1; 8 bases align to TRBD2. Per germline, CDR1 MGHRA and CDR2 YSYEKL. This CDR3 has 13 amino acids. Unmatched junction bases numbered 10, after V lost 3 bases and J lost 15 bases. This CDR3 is CASSQGTSGGTFF. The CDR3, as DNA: TGCGCCAGCAGCCAGGGTACTAGCGGTGGGACGTTCTTC.

This CDR3 is CASRTGTGALYEQYF. The CDR3 coding sequence is TGTGCCAGCAGGACAGGGACAGGAGCCCTCTACGAGCAGTACTTC. The V and J genes are TRBV28 and TRBJ2-7; TRBD1 agrees at 8 bases. The CDR3 length is 15 residues. Per germline, CDR1 MDHEN and CDR2 SYDVKM. V lost 6 bases, J lost 3 bases, and 10 bases stayed unmatched.